Following are 27 T cell receptor beta chains from one sample sequenced in a study of regulatory T cells in long-lasting Graves disease (dated by TCRdb to the early 2020s). Libraries were prepared through multiplex PCR. TCRdb lists the instrument as Illumina HiSeq 4000. iRepertoire HTBI primers and Arm-PCR amplification of CDR3 regions were used to construct TCR beta libraries. TCRdb took the public reads, trimmed them with fastp at Q25, ran MiXCR for clone calling and kept in-frame beta chains. All rows with the same CDR3 protein become a single entry with the most common DNA and genes. For this sample there are around 300,000 distinct CDR3 sequences; approximately 20% appear just once. Approximately 53% of the sample is held by the ten biggest clonotypes. The sample's time point label is to be understood as: persistent/refractory GD, antithyroid drugs over 5 years with positive TRAb. RNA was extracted from PBMCs in TRIzol for both TCR sequencing and RNA sequencing.

The material was peripheral blood mononuclear cells (PBMCs), obtained when the disease was refractory, from a patient treated with antithyroid drugs. The receptors shown here come from a female donor with Graves disease.

This chain links TRBV20-1 with TRBJ2-1; 9 bases align to TRBD2. J gave up 9 bases and V 0 bases, and 6 bases lay outside the gene matches. Germline V gene data show CDR1 as DFQATT and CDR2 as SNEGSKA (reference sequence). The CDR3 sequence is 14 residues long. The CDR3 DNA follows: TGCAGTGCTAGAGACCCGACTAGCGGAAGTGAGCAGTTCTTC. It specifies CSARDPTSGSEQFF.

This clonotype was detected only a few times. This chain connects TRBV7-2 to TRBJ2-7; D assignment may be TRBD1 or TRBD2 (5 bases each). The germline V gene encodes CDR1 SGHTA and CDR2 FQGNSA. CDR3 length equals 13 residues. Deletions cut 3 bases from V and 5 bases from J, with 11 bases between. The CDR3 coding sequence is TGTGCCAGCAGCTTGCGCAGGGAGAACGAGCAGTACTTC. It yields the protein CASSLRRENEQYF.

This clonotype was observed a handful of times. The chain is built from TRBV6-1 and TRBJ2-5; no clear D. V lost 6 bases, J lost 2 bases, and 13 bases lay in between. Germline V gene lookup returns CDR1 MNHNS and CDR2 SASEGT. The CDR3 is made up of 14 amino acids. The CDR3, as DNA: TGTGCCAGCAGGCCGCGACGCCGTCAAGAGACCCAGTACTTC. Translation gives CASRPRRRQETQYF.

This clonotype was counted only a few times. V usage is TRBV6-1 and J usage is TRBJ2-5; 7 nucleotides align to TRBD1. CDR3 size: 17 residues. V lost 4 bases, J lost 3 bases, and 14 bases stayed unmatched. Germline V lookup: CDR1 MNHNS, CDR2 SASEGT. In DNA form, the CDR3 reads TGTGCCAGCAGTGGCCAACTTGGGACAGTTACAAAAGAGACCCAGTACTTC. It is translated as CASSGQLGTVTKETQYF.

This clonotype has a single count. The V call is TRBV20-1, the J call TRBJ1-5; 9 positions agree with TRBD1. Trimming at V came to 5 bases and at J to 0 bases, leaving 8 bases not matched to a gene. Germline assignment: CDR1 DFQATT and CDR2 SNEGSKA (reference sequence). CDR3 length: 16 residues. The CDR3 here is CSAAGQGLHSNQPQHF. CDR3 sequence (DNA): TGCAGTGCTGCGGGACAGGGACTTCATAGCAATCAGCCCCAGCATTTT.

This clonotype has a count of ten or more. The rearrangement uses TRBV3-1 and TRBJ1-2, with D perhaps TRBD1 (5 bases). Per the germline V gene, CDR1 is LGHDT and CDR2 is YNNKEL (reference sequence). V was shortened by 9 bases and J by 3 bases, with 17 bases between the two germline ends. The CDR3 is made up of 14 amino acids. The CDR3 bases are TGTGCCAGTACCTTCGGGGCCCGGGACTATGGCTACACCTTC. It specifies CASTFGARDYGYTF.

The chain couples TRBV4-1 to TRBJ2-1; no firm D call. The V end lost 0 bases, the J end lost 7 bases, and 7 bases lay between the germline ends. CDR1 is MGHRA and CDR2 is YSYEKL in the germline V gene. CDR3 length: 13 residues. Here the CDR3 reads CASSQDLGNEQFF. The CDR3 nucleotides read TGCGCCAGCAGCCAAGATCTGGGGAATGAGCAGTTCTTC.

The rearrangement joins TRBV10-2 to TRBJ1-2; TRBD1 might be the D (6 bases). Trimming cost V 2 bases and J 7 bases, with 11 bases left between them. This CDR3 has 13 residues. Germline CDR1 reads WSHSY; CDR2 reads SAAADI. This CDR3 reads CASSERGGSGYTF. For the CDR3, the DNA is TGCGCCAGCAGTGAGAGGGGGGGTTCTGGCTACACCTTC.

The CDR3 protein is CASSLGVGQGYGYTF. The CDR3 DNA sequence: TGCGCCAGCAGCTTGGGCGTCGGACAGGGTTATGGCTACACCTTC. The genes are TRBV5-1 and TRBJ1-2; 8 bases line up with TRBD1. The J segment lost 5 bases and the V segment lost 0 bases, leaving 6 bases of the junction unmatched. Germline V gene data show CDR1 as SGHRS and CDR2 as YFSETQ. CDR3 length: 15 amino acids.

Worth noting for this clonotype: Possible read error: a much larger clone is one base away. Without the conserved terminal phenylalanine or tryptophan, this CDR3 likely stems from a read error. The chain couples TRBV7-9 to TRBJ2-7; D is uncertain. CDR3 size: 13 residues. Trimming pared 5 bases from V and 1 base from J, leaving 9 bases between. Looked up from germline, CDR1 is SEHNR and CDR2 is FQNEAQ (reference sequence). CDR3 sequence reads: CASSGPNSYEQYL. The DNA of the CDR3 is TGTGCCAGCAGCGGCCCGAATTCCTACGAGCAGTACCTC.

The rearrangement links TRBV27 to TRBJ1-6, with TRBD1 matching over 7 bases. The CDR3 runs to 13 residues. V gave up 6 bases and J gave up 7 bases; unmatched junction bases: 3. Germline V gene data show CDR1 as MNHEY and CDR2 as SMNVEV (reference sequence). CDR3 coding DNA: TGTGCCAGCAGGTACAGGGGCAATTCACCCCTCCACTTT. Translating it yields CASRYRGNSPLHF.

This clonotype was recorded many times. The rearrangement links TRBV29-1 to TRBJ1-1; perhaps TRBD1 as D (5 bases). V was trimmed by 1 base and J by 4 bases, leaving 13 bases between them. The CDR3 consists of 14 residues. Germline CDR1 is SQVTM and CDR2 is ANQGSEA. The CDR3 region is CSVEGGGPGTEAFF. In nucleotides, the CDR3 is TGCAGCGTTGAAGGCGGGGGACCGGGCACTGAAGCTTTCTTT.

This clonotype turned up a few times. CDR3 DNA sequence: TGTGCCAGTAGTATCACACCGGGACAGGGTCACGAGCAGTACTTC. Translation gives CASSITPGQGHEQYF. J is TRBJ2-7 and V is TRBV19; TRBD1 aligns across 9 bases. V shed 3 bases and J 5 bases; nucleotides not matched to a gene: 8. Germline CDR1 is LNHDA and CDR2 is SQIVND (reference sequence). This CDR3 contains 15 residues. The whole variable domain, remainder taken from reference TRBV19 and TRBJ2-7, is DGGITQSPKYLFRKEGQNVTLSCEQNLNHDAMYWYRQDPGQGLRLIYYSQIVNDFQKGDIAEGYSVSREKKESFPLTVTSAQKNPTAFYLCASSITPGQGHEQYFGPGTRLTVT.

This clonotype has ten or more counts. J is TRBJ2-7 and V is TRBV27; weak D call: TRBD1 (7 bases). The CDR3 spans 14 residues. The V gene lost 3 bases and the J gene lost 2 bases, with 11 bases spanning the gap. Germline loops: CDR1 MNHEY, CDR2 SMNVEV (reference sequence). The DNA of the CDR3 is TGTGCCAGCAGTTTTCAGGGGGGCCCCTACGAGCAGTACTTC. This gives the protein CASSFQGGPYEQYF.

This clonotype was counted only a few times. The chain combines TRBV11-3 with TRBJ2-4; D may be TRBD1 (6 bases). Germline lookup yields CDR1 SGHNT and CDR2 YENEEA. V was trimmed by 1 base and J by 5 bases, leaving 15 bases between them. This CDR3 spans 16 amino acids. CDR3 DNA sequence: TGTGCCAGCAGCTTAGGGCACAGGGACGGGGAAAACATTCAGTACTTC. It yields the protein CASSLGHRDGENIQYF.

The table lists this clonotype with many counts. The chain recombines TRBV2 with TRBJ2-5, with D possibly matching TRBD2 (5 bases). Germline CDR1 reads SNHLY; CDR2 reads FYNNEI. The CDR3 spans 13 residues. Trimming left V 3 bases short and J 5 bases short, with 10 bases between. The CDR3 region has the DNA TGTGCCAGCAGTGACGGAGGTTGGGAGACCCAGTACTTC. It is translated as CASSDGGWETQYF.

This clonotype was picked up a small number of times. The chain carries TRBV6-2 or TRBV6-3 and TRBJ1-2, with TRBD1 matching over 7 bases. Germline V CDR1 and CDR2: MNHEY, SVGEGT. This CDR3 has 15 amino acids. V gave up 2 bases and J gave up 0 bases; unmatched junction bases: 3. CDR3 sequence: CASSYTTGTNYGYTF. As DNA, the CDR3 is TGTGCCAGCAGTTACACGACAGGGACTAACTATGGCTACACCTTC.

This clonotype was observed at least ten times. The gene calls are TRBV28 and TRBJ2-7; D is undetermined. In germline, CDR1 is MDHEN, CDR2 SYDVKM. Deletions cut 10 bases from V and 5 bases from J, with 9 bases between. CDR3 size: 10 residues. In nucleotides, the CDR3 is TGTGCCACCGGCCCCGACGAGCAGTACTTC. Translation gives CATGPDEQYF.

This clonotype was recorded a few times. As DNA, the CDR3 is TGCGCCAGCAGCCAGGACCCTGGACAGTTCACCGGGGAGCTGTTTTTT. This gives the protein CASSQDPGQFTGELFF. The chain uses TRBV4-3 and TRBJ2-2, with D possibly being TRBD1 (6 bases). CDR3 length: 16 residues. The germline V gene has CDR1 LGHNA and CDR2 YSLEER. Trimming shortened V by 3 bases and J by 4 bases, and 15 bases separated the two germline ends.

The chain uses TRBV30 and TRBJ2-3, with no clear D. Germline-derived CDR1 and CDR2 are GTSNPN and SVGIG (reference sequence). The V and J ends lost 0 bases and 5 bases respectively, with 3 bases between them. There are 11 residues in the CDR3. DNA of the CDR3: TGTGCCTGGAGTGTACTAGATACGCAGTATTTT. It is translated as CAWSVLDTQYF.

This clonotype was seen only once. A read error may produce the germline difference seen at one junction end. J is TRBJ1-6 and V is TRBV19, with D perhaps TRBD1 (5 bases). CDR3 size: 15 residues. CDR1 is LNHDA and CDR2 is SQIVND in the germline V gene (reference sequence). The CDR3 reads CASSASGTSNSPLHF. In DNA form, the CDR3 reads TGTGCCAGTAGTGCCTCCGGGACCTCAAATTCTCCCCTCCACTTT.

This clonotype showed up many times. CDR3 sequence: CASSPPGTGIAFF. The DNA for the CDR3 is TGTGCCAGCAGTCCCCCCGGGACAGGGATAGCTTTCTTT. The V and J genes are TRBV27 and TRBJ1-1; 9 bases align to TRBD1. The CDR3 totals 13 residues. Trimming took 5 bases from V and 10 from J; bases not matched to a gene: 8. CDR1 MNHEY and CDR2 SMNVEV come from the germline V gene (reference sequence).

This clonotype has a count of ten or more. This chain uses TRBV20-1 with TRBJ1-2, with no clear D. Germline values: CDR1 DFQATT, CDR2 SNEGSKA (reference sequence). The CDR3 has 13 amino acids. Trimming removed 1 base from V and 6 bases from J, with 12 bases in between. The CDR3 protein is CSARVGPPHGYTF. The CDR3 region has the DNA TGCAGTGCTAGAGTCGGCCCTCCCCATGGCTACACCTTC.

This clonotype occurred a few times. The chain uses TRBV19 and TRBJ1-5; 8 positions agree with TRBD1. The J segment lost 3 bases and the V segment lost 8 bases, leaving 9 bases of the junction unmatched. Germline assignment: CDR1 LNHDA and CDR2 SQIVND (reference sequence). The CDR3 runs 15 residues. The CDR3 DNA reads as TGTGCCAGTCGTTGGGCAGGGGGCTCCAATCAGCCCCAGCATTTT. This codes for CASRWAGGSNQPQHF.

The chain uses TRBV6-1 and TRBJ1-6, with D perhaps TRBD1 (6 bases). Trimming cost V 5 bases and J 8 bases, with 22 bases left between them. CDR3 length: 17 amino acids. Germline V lookup: CDR1 MNHNS, CDR2 SASEGT. The CDR3 DNA follows: TGTGCCAGCAGTCGAGTCCCAGGGGAGGTTTCCGATTCACCCCTCCACTTT. Translation gives CASSRVPGEVSDSPLHF.

This sequence joins TRBV7-9 and TRBJ2-3, with D possibly being TRBD1 or TRBD2 (5 bases each). Trimming shortened V by 4 bases and J by 2 bases, and 19 bases separated the two germline ends. The CDR3 covers 17 residues. The germline gives CDR1 SEHNR, CDR2 FQNEAQ (reference sequence). CDR3 in amino acids: CASSSLMLGTTTDTQYF. The CDR3 coding sequence is TGTGCCAGCAGCTCCCTCATGTTGGGGACCACCACAGATACGCAGTATTTT. Together with reference TRBV7-9 and TRBJ2-3, the CDR3 gives the full variable domain: DTGVSQNPRHKITKRGQNVTFRCDPISEHNRLYWYRQTLGQGPEFLTYFQNEAQLEKSRLLSDRFSAERPKGSFSTLEIQRTEQGDSAMYLCASSSLMLGTTTDTQYFGPGTRLTVL.

In this sample, this clonotype turned up many times. J is TRBJ2-2 and V is TRBV12-3 or TRBV12-4, with unresolved D. V dropped 4 bases and J dropped 7 bases, with 13 bases sitting between them. This CDR3 has 14 residues. The CDR3 loop is CASSSTQTGGELFF. The DNA for the CDR3 is TGTGCCAGCAGTTCAACACAGACGGGCGGGGAGCTGTTTTTT.